The 26 T cell receptor beta chains listed next were all sequenced from one sample in a study of blood T cell repertoires in COVID-19. Assay used: immunoSEQ multiplex PCR; TCRdb lists only in-frame clones, some missing. Of approximately 100,000 clones in the sample, 71% are singletons; the top ten hold less than 1%. What was sequenced was peripheral blood. The receptors were gathered from a human donor with acute or convalescent COVID-19. The donor label of this sample is uncertain.

CDR3 region: CASSRRPEGNSPLHF. The CDR3 DNA sequence: TGTGCCAGCAGCCGCCGACCGGAGGGAAATTCACCCCTCCACTTT. The chain combines TRBV6-5 with TRBJ1-6; D gene ambiguous. The CDR3 contains 15 residues. V lost 6 bases and J lost 7, with 16 bases in between. Germline assignment: CDR1 MNHEY and CDR2 SVGAGI.

The rearrangement uses TRBV19 and TRBJ2-7; possible D gene TRBD1, 6 bases. The germline gives CDR1 LNHDA, CDR2 SQIVND (reference sequence). Trimming stripped 6 bases from V and 3 bases from J, with 12 bases between. The CDR3 sequence is 13 residues long. CDR3 protein: CASSRTDSYEQYV. The DNA for the CDR3 is TGTGCCAGTAGCAGGACGGACAGCTACGAGCAGTACGTC.

This clone was seen just once. V usage is TRBV5-1 and J usage is TRBJ1-5, with unresolved D. Trimming stripped 0 bases from V and 9 bases from J, with 10 bases between. The CDR3 has 13 residues. The germline CDR1 and CDR2 sequences are SGHRS and YFSETQ. CDR3 in amino acids: CASSLGSEWPQHF. The CDR3 DNA is TGCGCCAGCAGCTTGGGGTCGGAGTGGCCCCAGCATTTT. Supplemented by reference TRBV5-1 and TRBJ1-5, the full variable domain reads KAGVTQTPRYLIKTRGQQVTLSCSPISGHRSVSWYQQTPGQGLQFLFEYFSETQRNKGNFPGRFSGRQFSNSRSEMNVSTLELGDSALYLCASSLGSEWPQHFGDGTRLSIL.

The V call is TRBV12-3 or TRBV12-4, the J call TRBJ2-1; TRBD2 is a possible D gene (6 bases). The CDR3 runs 11 residues. Trimming stripped 7 bases from V and 9 bases from J, with 10 bases between. This chain's CDR3 is CASIKGGEQFF. As DNA, the CDR3 is TGTGCCAGCATTAAGGGAGGTGAGCAGTTCTTC.

In its sample, this clone was seen a few times. V usage is TRBV6-5 and J usage is TRBJ1-1; 8 nucleotides agree with TRBD1. The CDR3 has 15 residues. The V gene end was trimmed by 6 bases and the J gene end by 1 base; junction bases not matched to a gene: 7. Germline V gene data show CDR1 as MNHEY and CDR2 as SVGAGI. The CDR3: CASSWTGRRNTEAFF. DNA of the CDR3: TGTGCCAGCAGCTGGACAGGGAGGAGGAACACTGAAGCTTTCTTT.

The rearrangement links TRBV19 to TRBJ2-5; 13 bases align to TRBD2. After removal of 11 bases from V and 5 bases from J, the junction contained 8 bases not matched to a gene. Germline V gives CDR1 LNHDA, CDR2 SQIVND (reference sequence). The CDR3 has 14 amino acids. The CDR3 DNA follows: TGTGCCTCCCGGACTAGCGGGGGCCGGGAGACCCAGTACTTC. Protein product: CASRTSGGRETQYF.

The chain has TRBV10-1 and TRBJ2-2, with TRBD1 matching over 8 bases. The length of the CDR3 is 18 residues. V lost 2 bases to trimming and J lost 0 bases; unmatched junction nucleotides: 8. Germline V gene lookup returns CDR1 WNHNN and CDR2 SYGVQD (reference sequence). The DNA for the CDR3 is TGCGCCAGCAGTGAGATCGGCAGGGGGCTCGCGAACACCGGGGAGCTGTTTTTT. Protein: CASSEIGRGLANTGELFF.

This clone was detected ten times or more. The rearrangement links TRBV7-3 to TRBJ2-1; the D is unclear. CDR1 and CDR2 from the germline V gene are SGHTA and FQGTGA. The CDR3 runs to 15 residues. Between the trimmed V and J ends, which lost 0 bases and 0 bases, there was a span of 6 bases. The CDR3 region is CASSLTVSSYNEQFF. DNA for the CDR3: TGTGCCAGCAGCTTAACCGTGAGCTCCTACAATGAGCAGTTCTTC.

The chain employs TRBV2 and TRBJ1-1; weak D call: TRBD1 (6 bases). The length of the CDR3 is 14 residues. The V end lost 4 bases, the J end lost 0 bases, and 9 bases lay between the germline ends. Germline V CDR1 and CDR2: SNHLY, FYNNEI. CDR3 bases: TGTGCCAGCAGTGTCAGGGGAATGAACACTGAAGCTTTCTTT. Translation: CASSVRGMNTEAFF.

This chain connects TRBV24-1 to TRBJ2-3; TRBD2 agrees at 11 bases. The CDR3 length is 16 residues. The junction had 6 bases not matched to a gene; V was cut back by 3 bases and J by 5 bases. CDR1 is KGHDR and CDR2 is SFDVKD in the germline V gene. Here the CDR3 reads CATSDRGLAGVDTQYF. The CDR3 DNA reads as TGTGCCACCAGTGATAGAGGACTAGCGGGTGTAGATACGCAGTATTTT.

V gene TRBV27 combines with J gene TRBJ1-5; D is ambiguous. The CDR3 is 15 amino acids. Deletions cut 3 bases from V and 0 bases from J, with 9 bases between. CDR1 is MNHEY and CDR2 is SMNVEV in the germline V gene (reference sequence). Here the CDR3 DNA reads TGTGCCAGCAGTTTGGCCGGGTATAGCAATCAGCCCCAGCATTTT. Encoded protein: CASSLAGYSNQPQHF.

The chain's CDR3 is CASSMAPRGNTEAFF. The CDR3, as DNA: TGTGCCAGTAGTATGGCCCCCCGGGGGAACACTGAAGCTTTCTTT. This chain uses TRBV19 with TRBJ1-1; D remains unclear. This CDR3 region has 15 residues. Germline-derived CDR1 and CDR2 are LNHDA and SQIVND (reference sequence). Trimming left V 3 bases short and J 1 base short, with 12 bases between.

This clone was seen once. The chain uses TRBV6-5 and TRBJ1-2, with 7 bases matching TRBD1. This CDR3 comprises 14 residues. With V trimmed by 6 bases and J by 8 bases, 12 bases remained unmatched. Germline values: CDR1 MNHEY, CDR2 SVGAGI. CDR3 protein: CASSDQGEFGGYTF. The CDR3 DNA reads TGTGCCAGCAGCGACCAGGGGGAATTTGGAGGCTACACCTTC.

This chain connects TRBV12-3 or TRBV12-4 to TRBJ2-1; D perhaps matches TRBD1 (6 bases). The CDR3 has 13 residues. V lost 6 bases and J 9 bases, leaving 15 bases between the germline ends. The CDR3 nucleotides are TGTGCCAGCAGGTTCACTCGGACAGCTGAGCAGTTCTTC. Protein product: CASRFTRTAEQFF.

In its sample, this clone was seen once. The gene calls are TRBV27 and TRBJ2-6; D is possibly TRBD2 (5 bases). This CDR3 has 16 residues. From germline, CDR1 is MNHEY and CDR2 SMNVEV (reference sequence). The V and J ends lost 4 bases and 1 base respectively, with 11 bases between them. For the CDR3, the DNA is TGTGCCAGCAGTTCCCGGACTCGATCTGGGGCCAACGTCCTGACTTTC. It is translated as CASSSRTRSGANVLTF.

The V call is TRBV29-1, the J call TRBJ2-2; no firm D call. The CDR3 is 13 amino acids. Trimming left V 1 base short and J 1 base short, with 4 bases between. From germline, CDR1 is SQVTM and CDR2 ANQGSEA. This CDR3 reads CSVEAQNTGELFF. DNA of the CDR3: TGCAGCGTTGAAGCACAGAACACCGGGGAGCTGTTTTTT.

This clone has at least ten counts. The V and J genes are TRBV19 and TRBJ1-6; no reliable D call. The CDR3 has 15 residues. V was trimmed by 1 base and J by 7 bases, leaving 11 bases between them. Per germline, CDR1 LNHDA and CDR2 SQIVND (reference sequence). CDR3 sequence reads: CASSIGLYFNSPLHF. The CDR3 bases are TGTGCCAGTAGTATAGGACTGTACTTCAATTCACCCCTCCACTTT.

The chain carries TRBV6-5 and TRBJ1-1; weak D call: TRBD1 (5 bases). Germline V CDR1 and CDR2: MNHEY, SVGAGI. With 5 bases removed from V and 1 base from J, the gap between germline ends came to 8 bases. This CDR3 region has 13 residues. The CDR3 region is CASSTDRNTEAFF. CDR3 DNA sequence: TGTGCCAGCAGTACCGACAGGAACACTGAAGCTTTCTTT.

The V call is TRBV5-1, the J call TRBJ1-4; the match to TRBD1 covers 8 bases. Germline trimming cut 6 bases from V and 8 bases from J; bases unmatched to any gene: 12. The CDR3 consists of 15 residues. The V gene's germline CDR1 is SGHRS and CDR2 YFSETQ. The CDR3 DNA sequence: TGCGCCAGCACCCGAGGACAGGGAGAGACGGAAAAACTGTTTTTT. Residues: CASTRGQGETEKLFF.

This rearrangement joins TRBV12-3 or TRBV12-4 to TRBJ2-3; D is unresolved. Trimming removed 6 bases from V and 6 bases from J, with 13 bases in between. The CDR3 extends over 13 amino acids. CDR3 sequence (DNA): TGTGCCAGCAGAACCCAAGTGCAGGATACGCAGTATTTT. This sequence encodes CASRTQVQDTQYF.

This rearrangement joins TRBV11-2 to TRBJ1-2; 10 bases line up with TRBD1. The V and J ends lost 3 bases and 4 bases, in that order; junction bases with no gene match: 2. The V gene's germline CDR1 is SGHAT and CDR2 FQNNGV. This CDR3 is built from 14 residues. As DNA, the CDR3 is TGTGCCAGCAGCTTGGGGACAGGGGCCTATGGCTACACCTTC. It encodes CASSLGTGAYGYTF.

This clone has only one observation. The rearrangement links TRBV21-1 to TRBJ1-6; whether TRBD1, the table's D call, matches the DNA was not checked. TRBV21-1 is classified as a pseudogene. The CDR3 contains 15 residues. The CDR3 DNA is TGTGCCAGCAGCACACGGACAGCCTATAATTCACCCCTCCACTTT. It yields the protein CASSTRTAYNSPLHF.

The rearrangement links TRBV5-8 to TRBJ2-5, with TRBD1 identical over 9 bases. The CDR3 contains 16 residues. The V gene's germline CDR1 is SGHTS and CDR2 YDEGEE. The junction had 7 bases not matched to a gene; V was cut back by 0 bases and J by 4 bases. The CDR3 spells CASSLDGTGRGETQYF. In DNA form, the CDR3 reads TGTGCCAGCAGCTTGGATGGGACAGGGCGCGGAGAGACCCAGTACTTC.

The count of this clone is one. V usage is TRBV27 and J usage is TRBJ2-1, with 11 bases fitting TRBD2. Germline lookup yields CDR1 MNHEY and CDR2 SMNVEV (reference sequence). This CDR3 has 15 residues. Unmatched junction bases numbered 6, after V lost 6 bases and J lost 5 bases. The CDR3 coding sequence is TGTGCCAGCAGCCTTACTAGCGGGGGACACAATGAGCAGTTCTTC. This gives the protein CASSLTSGGHNEQFF.

The gene calls are TRBV6-2 or TRBV6-3 and TRBJ1-5, with D possibly matching TRBD1 (6 bases). Germline V gives CDR1 MNHEY, CDR2 SVGEGT. Trimming cost V 6 bases and J 7 bases, with 46 bases left between them. The CDR3 extends over 24 amino acids. The CDR3, as DNA: TGTGCCAGCAGCCCCATTTGGGGGGGGCATTCGATATATAGCAATCAGCCCCAGCGGCAGCCCCAGCATTTT. Translating it yields CASSPIWGGHSIYSNQPQRQPQHF.

CDR3 nucleotides: TGTGCCAGCAGGGCTAGCCGGGAGACCCAGTACTTC. Protein: CASRASRETQYF. This chain links TRBV2 with TRBJ2-5; D perhaps matches TRBD2 (5 bases). V shed 6 bases and J shed 5 bases, with 10 bases lying between them. The CDR3 extends over 12 amino acids. In germline, CDR1 is SNHLY, CDR2 FYNNEI.